Each of the 18 T cell receptor beta chains below was sequenced from the same sample in a study of blood T cell repertoires in COVID-19. The repertoire was sequenced with immunoSEQ multiplex PCR; TCRdb's copy has only in-frame clones and lacks some. Counted here are fewer than 100,000 clones, approximately 80% occurring once; the ten biggest clones make up approximately 12%. What was sequenced was peripheral blood. The receptors shown here come from a middle-aged man with acute or convalescent COVID-19.

The chain employs TRBV5-6 and TRBJ1-2, with 7 bases lining up with TRBD1. Germline values: CDR1 SGHDT, CDR2 YYEEEE. The CDR3 extends over 15 amino acids. Trimming cost V 3 bases and J 4 bases; bases outside gene matches: 9. CDR3 residues: CASSSWDRTIYGYTF. The CDR3 region has the DNA TGTGCCAGCAGCTCATGGGACAGAACAATCTATGGCTACACCTTC.

CDR3 sequence (DNA): TGTGCCAGCAGCCCCTTAGCGGGGGACACAGATACGCAGTATTTT. Translation gives CASSPLAGDTDTQYF. V usage is TRBV9 and J usage is TRBJ2-3; 9 bases agree with TRBD2. This CDR3 contains 15 residues. Germline V CDR1 and CDR2: SGDLS, YYNGEE. Trimming took 4 bases from V and 2 from J; bases not matched to a gene: 5.

This chain connects TRBV12-3 or TRBV12-4 to TRBJ2-2, with D possibly matching TRBD2 (7 bases). V lost 8 bases to trimming and J lost 7 bases, with 14 bases between them. This CDR3 contains 13 residues. CDR3 DNA: TGTGCCAGCGTAAGGGGGGGCTACGGGGAGCTGTTTTTT. Its protein product is CASVRGGYGELFF.

The chain recombines TRBV12-5 with TRBJ1-3; 8 bases are shared with TRBD1. Germline V gene data show CDR1 as LGHNT and CDR2 as FRNRAP. Trimming at V came to 7 bases and at J to 3 bases, leaving 5 bases not matched to a gene. This CDR3 contains 14 residues. The CDR3 spells CASDLDRGGNTIYF. The CDR3, as DNA: TGTGCTAGTGACCTAGACAGGGGTGGAAACACCATATATTTT.

J is TRBJ1-1 and V is TRBV11-2, with 8 bases that match TRBD1. Germline V CDR1 and CDR2: SGHAT, FQNNGV. Germline trimming cut 5 bases from V and 11 bases from J; bases unmatched to any gene: 13. The CDR3 is made up of 14 amino acids. This CDR3 is CASSPEDRVLRAFF. The CDR3 DNA is TGTGCCAGCAGCCCTGAGGACAGGGTGCTTCGGGCTTTCTTT. Variable domain in full (rest from reference TRBV11-2 and TRBJ1-1): EAGVAQSPRYKIIEKRQSVAFWCNPISGHATLYWYQQILGQGPKLLIQFQNNGVVDDSQLPKDRFSAERLKGVDSTLKIQPAKLEDSAVYLCASSPEDRVLRAFFGQGTRLTVV.

The V call is TRBV5-6, the J call TRBJ1-1; D perhaps matches TRBD1 (5 bases). This CDR3 spans 15 amino acids. Looked up from germline, CDR1 is SGHDT and CDR2 is YYEEEE. V was clipped by 1 base and J by 2 bases, with 12 bases between them. The CDR3 sequence: CASSLQDRTNTEAFF. CDR3 DNA: TGTGCCAGCAGCTTGCAAGACAGAACCAACACTGAAGCTTTCTTT.

The CDR3 sequence: CASSPRGNSPLHF. The CDR3 DNA follows: TGTGCCAGCAGCCCGCGCGGAAATTCACCCCTCCACTTT. This sequence joins TRBV11-2 and TRBJ1-6; D ambiguous. The CDR3 extends over 13 amino acids. Trimming cost V 5 bases and J 7 bases, with 9 bases left between them. Per germline, CDR1 SGHAT and CDR2 FQNNGV.

This rearrangement joins TRBV6-5 to TRBJ1-5; a weak D match, TRBD1 (6 bases). V lost 4 bases to trimming and J lost 6 bases, with 10 bases between them. The CDR3 is 13 residues long. Germline V gene data show CDR1 as MNHEY and CDR2 as SVGAGI. CDR3 amino acids: CASSSQQGQPQHF. CDR3 DNA sequence: TGTGCCAGCAGTTCACAACAGGGTCAGCCCCAGCATTTT.

This chain joins TRBV9 and TRBJ1-2; 11 bases fit TRBD1. Germline V lookup: CDR1 SGDLS, CDR2 YYNGEE. V lost 4 bases and J lost 7; bases outside the gene matches: 6. The CDR3 loop spans 14 amino acids. Here the CDR3 DNA reads TGTGCCAGCAGCACGGGACAGGGGGAATTTGGCTACACCTTC. It specifies CASSTGQGEFGYTF.

The rearrangement links TRBV5-4 to TRBJ2-1; 8 bases line up with TRBD2. Germline CDR1 reads SGHNT; CDR2 reads YYREEE (reference sequence). Trimming took 0 bases from V and 7 from J; bases not matched to a gene: 12. CDR3 length: 17 residues. The CDR3 loop is CASSLALAGGLVNEQFF. The CDR3 nucleotides read TGTGCCAGCAGCTTGGCCTTGGCGGGAGGTTTAGTAAATGAGCAGTTCTTC.

This clone was counted once. The V gene is TRBV10-1, the J gene TRBJ1-4, with 7 nucleotides matching TRBD1. In germline, CDR1 is WNHNN, CDR2 SYGVQD (reference sequence). The CDR3 contains 16 residues. V shed 2 bases, J shed 5 bases, and the junction held 8 bases outside the gene matches. CDR3 in amino acids: CASSETLGTANEKLFF. CDR3 coding DNA: TGCGCCAGCAGTGAGACCCTCGGGACAGCGAATGAAAAACTGTTTTTT.

V is TRBV10-3 and J is TRBJ2-6, with D possibly matching TRBD1 (5 bases). The CDR3 spans 16 residues. Germline values: CDR1 ENHRY, CDR2 SYGVKD. The germline V and J ends were trimmed by 0 bases and 0 bases, with 6 bases remaining between them. As DNA, the CDR3 is TGTGCCATCAGTGAGTCAGGGGACTCTGGGGCCAACGTCCTGACTTTC. As protein: CAISESGDSGANVLTF.

The chain links TRBV7-2 to TRBJ1-6; D possibly corresponds to TRBD1 (5 bases). CDR3 length: 13 amino acids. Germline CDR1 is SGHTA and CDR2 is FQGNSA. V lost 1 base to trimming and J lost 11 bases, with 9 bases between them. The CDR3 sequence: CASSLGAGPPLHF. Here the CDR3 DNA reads TGTGCCAGCAGCTTAGGGGCAGGGCCACCCCTCCACTTT.

This clone has only a few counts. The V call is TRBV29-1, the J call TRBJ2-7; TRBD2 matches at 10 bases. Germline CDR1 is SQVTM and CDR2 is ANQGSEA. The CDR3 loop spans 14 amino acids. V lost 6 bases and J lost 0; bases outside the gene matches: 5. CDR3: CSVGTSANSYEQYF. The CDR3 nucleotides are TGCAGCGTGGGGACTAGCGCGAACTCCTACGAGCAGTACTTC.

This clone appeared a few times. This chain links TRBV5-1 with TRBJ1-6; no reliable D call. This CDR3 has 19 residues. Per the germline V gene, CDR1 is SGHRS and CDR2 is YFSETQ. Trimming pared 0 bases from V and 0 bases from J, leaving 16 bases between. The CDR3 DNA sequence: TGCGCCAGCAGCTTGGTACAGTCACCAACCAGCTCCTATAATTCACCCCTCCACTTT. Its protein product is CASSLVQSPTSSYNSPLHF.

V usage is TRBV9 and J usage is TRBJ2-1; 12 positions agree with TRBD1. V shed 4 bases and J 8 bases; nucleotides not matched to a gene: 10. Germline lookup yields CDR1 SGDLS and CDR2 YYNGEE. This CDR3 has 16 residues. Here the CDR3 reads CASSKPGQGATDEQFF. The CDR3 region has the DNA TGTGCCAGCAGCAAACCGGGACAGGGGGCGACTGATGAGCAGTTCTTC. The entire variable domain, with the rest obtained from reference TRBV9 and TRBJ2-1, is as follows: DSGVTQTPKHLITATGQRVTLRCSPRSGDLSVYWYQQSLDQGLQFLIQYYNGEERAKGNILERFSAQQFPDLHSELNLSSLELGDSALYFCASSKPGQGATDEQFFGPGTRLTVL.

The V call is TRBV5-1, the J call TRBJ1-1; 12 nucleotides match TRBD1. The CDR3 is 16 amino acids. The J segment lost 2 bases and the V segment lost 5 bases, leaving 7 bases of the junction unmatched. Germline V gene sequence: CDR1 SGHRS, CDR2 YFSETQ. The CDR3 DNA reads TGCGCCAGCAGAGCCGGGACAGGGGGCCCAAACACTGAAGCTTTCTTT. It yields the protein CASRAGTGGPNTEAFF.

This clone was detected only once. The V call is TRBV6-6, the J call TRBJ1-5, with D hard to call. CDR1 MNHNY and CDR2 SVGAGI come from the germline V gene (reference sequence). CDR3 length: 12 amino acids. Trimming left V 6 bases short and J 8 bases short, with 11 bases between. CDR3 sequence reads: CASRPGAKPQHF. CDR3 sequence (DNA): TGTGCCAGCAGGCCCGGAGCGAAGCCCCAGCATTTT.